A selection of T cell receptor beta chains follows, all from one sample in a study of cytomegalovirus exposure and HLA in healthy donors. The method was immunoSEQ multiplex PCR; TCRdb's version includes in-frame clones alone and lacks a portion of them. Here the sample spans around 140,000 clones, about 87% being singletons. Sequencing was carried out using PBMCs. Receptors originate from a woman in her 30s in good health and CMV-seronegative. Both conserved end residues are part of each CDR3. The D gene is left open where the match is weak. Some rows mark clone size as missing; the rest say once, few, many or name a class of expanded clone.

J gene: TRBJ2-2; clone size: NA; V gene: TRBV4-3; D gene: TRBD2; CDR3 protein: CASSQGPIAGGNTGELFF; CDR3 DNA: TGCGCCAGCAGCCAAGGACCCATAGCGGGAGGCAACACCGGGGAGCTGTTTTTT
J gene: TRBJ1-5; clone size: NA; V gene: TRBV6-1; D gene: NA; CDR3 protein: CASSPQTGKHF; CDR3 DNA: TGTGCCAGCAGTCCCCAGACAGGTAAGCATTTT
J gene: TRBJ1-2; clone size: NA; V gene: TRBV7-2; D gene: NA; CDR3 protein: CASSYGANYGYTF; CDR3 DNA: TGTGCCAGCAGTTACGGAGCTAACTATGGCTACACCTTC
J gene: TRBJ1-3; clone size: NA; V gene: TRBV4-3; D gene: NA; CDR3 protein: CASSHGKFSGNTIYF; CDR3 DNA: TGCGCCAGCAGCCATGGCAAATTCTCTGGAAACACCATATATTTT
J gene: TRBJ1-3; clone size: NA; V gene: TRBV7-9; D gene: TRBD1; CDR3 protein: CSSSDRRGPRGNTIYF; CDR3 DNA: TGTTCCAGCAGCGACCGCAGGGGGCCCCGAGGAAACACCATATATTTT
J gene: TRBJ2-3; clone size: NA; V gene: TRBV27; D gene: TRBD2; CDR3 protein: CASSLRGGLAGQGDTQYF; CDR3 DNA: TGTGCCAGCAGTTTAAGGGGGGGACTAGCGGGGCAGGGAGATACGCAGTATTTT
J gene: TRBJ1-2; clone size: NA; V gene: TRBV6-5; D gene: NA; CDR3 protein: CASGYSGGEDYGYTF; CDR3 DNA: TGTGCCAGCGGTTACTCGGGGGGGGAGGACTATGGCTACACCTTC
J gene: TRBJ2-5; clone size: NA; V gene: TRBV4-3; D gene: TRBD2; CDR3 protein: CASSQDPGLAGTATQYF; CDR3 DNA: TGCGCCAGCAGCCAAGATCCCGGACTAGCAGGGACGGCGACCCAGTACTTC
J gene: TRBJ2-1; clone size: NA; V gene: TRBV11-2; D gene: TRBD2; CDR3 protein: CASSLVSGRNNEQFF; CDR3 DNA: TGTGCCAGCAGCTTAGTTAGCGGGAGAAACAATGAGCAGTTCTTC
J gene: TRBJ2-2; clone size: NA; V gene: TRBV28; D gene: NA; CDR3 protein: CASSSVWGRELFF; CDR3 DNA: TGTGCCAGCAGTTCGGTCTGGGGCCGGGAGCTGTTTTTT
J gene: TRBJ2-7; clone size: NA; V gene: TRBV7-2; D gene: NA; CDR3 protein: CASNLGARGISNEQYF; CDR3 DNA: TGTGCCAGCAACCTTGGAGCCAGGGGAATCTCCAACGAGCAGTACTTC
J gene: TRBJ2-3; clone size: NA; V gene: TRBV28; D gene: NA; CDR3 protein: CASSPRNFAHTDTQYF; CDR3 DNA: TGTGCCAGCAGCCCGAGAAACTTTGCGCACACAGATACGCAGTATTTT
J gene: TRBJ2-6; clone size: NA; V gene: TRBV19; D gene: TRBD1; CDR3 protein: CASSLKTGGGSGANVLTF; CDR3 DNA: TGTGCCAGTAGTCTAAAAACAGGGGGCGGCTCAGGGGCCAACGTCCTGACTTTC
J gene: TRBJ2-7; clone size: NA; V gene: TRBV5-5; D gene: TRBD1; CDR3 protein: CASSLLGTAYEQYF; CDR3 DNA: TGTGCCAGCAGCTTGTTAGGGACAGCCTACGAGCAGTACTTC
J gene: TRBJ2-1; clone size: few; V gene: TRBV7-9; D gene: NA; CDR3 protein: CATYSMGAEQFF; CDR3 DNA: TGTGCCACCTACTCGATGGGGGCTGAGCAGTTCTTC
J gene: TRBJ2-7; clone size: NA; V gene: TRBV28; D gene: NA; CDR3 protein: CASSAGYEQYF; CDR3 DNA: TGTGCCAGCAGTGCGGGCTACGAGCAGTACTTC
J gene: TRBJ1-1; clone size: NA; V gene: TRBV27; D gene: NA; CDR3 protein: CASPYSRDKLEKNTEAFF; CDR3 DNA: TGTGCCAGCCCCTATTCCAGGGATAAGCTTGAGAAAAACACTGAAGCTTTCTTT
J gene: TRBJ1-2; clone size: NA; V gene: TRBV30; D gene: NA; CDR3 protein: CAWSVYYGYTF; CDR3 DNA: TGTGCCTGGAGTGTCTACTATGGCTACACCTTC
J gene: TRBJ2-2; clone size: NA; V gene: TRBV5-4; D gene: NA; CDR3 protein: CASSSYTGELFF; CDR3 DNA: TGTGCCAGCAGCAGCTACACCGGGGAGCTGTTTTTT
J gene: TRBJ1-2; clone size: NA; V gene: TRBV6-6; D gene: TRBD1; CDR3 protein: CASSPGTGNGYTF; CDR3 DNA: TGTGCCAGCAGCCCCGGGACAGGGAATGGCTACACCTTC
J gene: TRBJ1-4; clone size: NA; V gene: TRBV21-1; D gene: NA; CDR3 protein: CASSQGQGKSTNEKLFF; CDR3 DNA: TGTGCCAGCAGTCAGGGACAGGGGAAGTCTACTAATGAAAAACTGTTTTTT
J gene: TRBJ2-2; clone size: few; V gene: TRBV6-5; D gene: NA; CDR3 protein: CASSLKRGHTGELFF; CDR3 DNA: TGTGCCAGCAGTTTAAAACGAGGGCACACCGGGGAGCTGTTTTTT
J gene: TRBJ1-5; clone size: NA; V gene: TRBV19; D gene: NA; CDR3 protein: CASSIGSPRGIRNQPQHF; CDR3 DNA: TGTGCCAGTAGTATAGGTTCACCCAGAGGGATTCGAAATCAGCCCCAGCATTTT
J gene: TRBJ2-1; clone size: NA; V gene: TRBV5-4; D gene: TRBD2; CDR3 protein: CASSHRLAGYNEQFF; CDR3 DNA: TGTGCCAGCAGCCACCGACTAGCGGGGTACAATGAGCAGTTCTTC
J gene: TRBJ1-5; clone size: NA; V gene: TRBV28; D gene: TRBD1; CDR3 protein: CASSLRQGARQPQHF; CDR3 DNA: TGTGCCAGCAGTTTACGGCAGGGGGCGAGGCAGCCCCAGCATTTT
J gene: TRBJ2-6; clone size: NA; V gene: TRBV4-1; D gene: NA; CDR3 protein: CASSLYGSGANVLTF; CDR3 DNA: TGCGCCAGCAGCCTTTACGGCTCTGGGGCCAACGTCCTGACTTTC
J gene: TRBJ1-2; clone size: few; V gene: TRBV4-3; D gene: NA; CDR3 protein: CASSREWQGFYGYTF; CDR3 DNA: TGCGCCAGCAGCCGAGAATGGCAGGGCTTTTATGGCTACACCTTC
J gene: TRBJ2-5; clone size: once; V gene: TRBV4-1; D gene: TRBD2; CDR3 protein: CASSQFLAGILVQSETQYF; CDR3 DNA: TGCGCCAGCAGCCAATTTCTAGCGGGGATTTTGGTTCAATCGGAGACCCAGTACTTC
J gene: TRBJ1-1; clone size: NA; V gene: TRBV2; D gene: NA; CDR3 protein: CASKRINTEAFF; CDR3 DNA: TGTGCCAGCAAGAGGATAAACACTGAAGCTTTCTTT
J gene: TRBJ1-1; clone size: NA; V gene: TRBV5-6; D gene: NA; CDR3 protein: CASSLGAFGEAFF; CDR3 DNA: TGTGCCAGCAGCTTGGGGGCTTTCGGTGAAGCTTTCTTT
J gene: TRBJ2-3; clone size: NA; V gene: TRBV19; D gene: TRBD2; CDR3 protein: CASKREAGEDTQYF; CDR3 DNA: TGTGCCAGTAAACGGGAGGCGGGGGAAGATACGCAGTATTTT
J gene: TRBJ1-5; clone size: NA; V gene: TRBV6-6; D gene: NA; CDR3 protein: CASSYRPQHSNQPQHF; CDR3 DNA: TGTGCCAGCAGTTACCGTCCACAGCATAGCAATCAGCCCCAGCATTTT
J gene: TRBJ2-2; clone size: NA; V gene: TRBV7-2; D gene: NA; CDR3 protein: CASRNSYSTNTGELFF; CDR3 DNA: TGTGCCAGCAGGAATTCCTACAGTACGAACACCGGGGAGCTGTTTTTT
J gene: TRBJ1-1; clone size: few; V gene: TRBV5-4; D gene: NA; CDR3 protein: CASRRVGTEAFF; CDR3 DNA: TGTGCCAGCAGGCGGGTGGGCACTGAAGCTTTCTTT
J gene: TRBJ2-7; clone size: NA; V gene: TRBV6-1; D gene: NA; CDR3 protein: CASMQGPRDYEQYF; CDR3 DNA: TGTGCCAGCATGCAGGGCCCTAGGGACTACGAGCAGTACTTC
J gene: TRBJ1-1; clone size: NA; V gene: TRBV7-8; D gene: NA; CDR3 protein: CASSLGRSNTEAFF; CDR3 DNA: TGTGCCAGCAGCTTAGGGAGGTCAAACACTGAAGCTTTCTTT
J gene: TRBJ2-7; clone size: NA; V gene: TRBV6-1; D gene: NA; CDR3 protein: CASSGQVLVYEQYF; CDR3 DNA: TGTGCCAGCAGTGGACAGGTTCTCGTCTACGAGCAGTACTTC
J gene: TRBJ1-6; clone size: NA; V gene: TRBV4-3; D gene: TRBD1; CDR3 protein: CASSQEDRLDSPLHF; CDR3 DNA: TGCGCCAGCAGCCAAGAGGACAGGTTGGATTCACCCCTCCACTTT
J gene: TRBJ2-3; clone size: NA; V gene: TRBV21-1; D gene: NA; CDR3 protein: CASSKEGASSTDTQYF; CDR3 DNA: TGTGCCAGCAGCAAGGAGGGAGCCTCTAGCACAGATACGCAGTATTTT
J gene: TRBJ1-3; clone size: once; V gene: TRBV5-6; D gene: NA; CDR3 protein: CASSLGYRVSGNTIYF; CDR3 DNA: TGTGCCAGCAGCTTGGGATACAGGGTCTCTGGAAACACCATATATTTT
J gene: TRBJ1-3; clone size: NA; V gene: TRBV5-8; D gene: TRBD1; CDR3 protein: CASSFGTGDTIYF; CDR3 DNA: TGTGCCAGCAGCTTCGGGACAGGGGACACCATATATTTT
J gene: TRBJ1-1; clone size: NA; V gene: TRBV10-3; D gene: NA; CDR3 protein: CAISADSLSTEAFF; CDR3 DNA: TGTGCCATCAGTGCGGACAGTCTTAGCACTGAAGCTTTCTTT
J gene: TRBJ1-3; clone size: NA; V gene: TRBV7-6; D gene: NA; CDR3 protein: CASSLDIGGSSGNTIYF; CDR3 DNA: TGTGCCAGCAGCTTAGATATTGGGGGGAGCTCTGGAAACACCATATATTTT
J gene: TRBJ2-2; clone size: once; V gene: TRBV9; D gene: TRBD2; CDR3 protein: CASSVGGTTYTGELFF; CDR3 DNA: TGTGCCAGCAGCGTAGGCGGGACTACATACACCGGGGAGCTGTTTTTT
J gene: TRBJ1-1; clone size: NA; V gene: TRBV4-1; D gene: NA; CDR3 protein: CASSQGPDRFMNTEAFF; CDR3 DNA: TGCGCCAGCAGCCAAGGCCCCGACAGGTTTATGAACACTGAAGCTTTCTTT
J gene: TRBJ1-5; clone size: NA; V gene: TRBV27; D gene: TRBD1; CDR3 protein: CASSDRGVRPQHF; CDR3 DNA: TGTGCCAGCAGTGACAGGGGCGTAAGGCCCCAGCATTTT
J gene: TRBJ2-7; clone size: NA; V gene: TRBV6-6; D gene: NA; CDR3 protein: CASSYGPGYEQYF; CDR3 DNA: TGTGCCAGCAGTTACGGGCCAGGCTACGAGCAGTACTTC
J gene: TRBJ2-7; clone size: NA; V gene: TRBV2; D gene: TRBD1; CDR3 protein: CASSDGTVINYEQYF; CDR3 DNA: TGTGCCAGCAGTGACGGGACAGTGATTAACTACGAGCAGTACTTC
J gene: TRBJ1-4; clone size: once; V gene: TRBV11-2; D gene: NA; CDR3 protein: CASSLRGTTNEKLFF; CDR3 DNA: TGTGCCAGCAGCCTCAGGGGTACAACTAATGAAAAACTGTTTTTT
J gene: TRBJ1-1; clone size: NA; V gene: TRBV5-6; D gene: NA; CDR3 protein: CASSLVLEAFF; CDR3 DNA: TGTGCCAGCAGCTTAGTACTCGAAGCTTTCTTT
J gene: TRBJ2-5; clone size: NA; V gene: TRBV9; D gene: TRBD2; CDR3 protein: CASSKEPSGGFQETQYF; CDR3 DNA: TGTGCCAGCAGCAAAGAACCTAGCGGGGGGTTCCAAGAGACCCAGTACTTC
J gene: TRBJ2-6; clone size: NA; V gene: TRBV18; D gene: NA; CDR3 protein: CASSRQGFGANVLTF; CDR3 DNA: TGTGCCAGCTCACGGCAGGGGTTTGGGGCCAACGTCCTGACTTTC
J gene: TRBJ1-1; clone size: NA; V gene: TRBV7-6; D gene: TRBD1; CDR3 protein: CASSSQGADTEAFF; CDR3 DNA: TGTGCCAGCAGCTCACAGGGGGCCGACACTGAAGCTTTCTTT
J gene: TRBJ1-6; clone size: NA; V gene: TRBV11-1; D gene: NA; CDR3 protein: CASSHGSYNSPLHF; CDR3 DNA: TGTGCCAGCAGCCACGGGAGTTATAATTCACCCCTCCACTTT
J gene: TRBJ1-5; clone size: NA; V gene: TRBV5-1; D gene: TRBD1; CDR3 protein: CASSLGTGGGQPQHF; CDR3 DNA: TGCGCCAGCAGCTTGGGGACAGGGGGGGGTCAGCCCCAGCATTTT
J gene: TRBJ1-1; clone size: NA; V gene: TRBV15; D gene: NA; CDR3 protein: CATSRSGSEAFF; CDR3 DNA: TGTGCCACCAGCAGATCCGGGTCTGAAGCTTTCTTT
J gene: TRBJ2-2; clone size: NA; V gene: TRBV5-4; D gene: TRBD2; CDR3 protein: CASSPGLAGGAWLDTGELFF; CDR3 DNA: TGTGCCAGCAGCCCAGGACTAGCGGGGGGGGCCTGGCTAGACACCGGGGAGCTGTTTTTT